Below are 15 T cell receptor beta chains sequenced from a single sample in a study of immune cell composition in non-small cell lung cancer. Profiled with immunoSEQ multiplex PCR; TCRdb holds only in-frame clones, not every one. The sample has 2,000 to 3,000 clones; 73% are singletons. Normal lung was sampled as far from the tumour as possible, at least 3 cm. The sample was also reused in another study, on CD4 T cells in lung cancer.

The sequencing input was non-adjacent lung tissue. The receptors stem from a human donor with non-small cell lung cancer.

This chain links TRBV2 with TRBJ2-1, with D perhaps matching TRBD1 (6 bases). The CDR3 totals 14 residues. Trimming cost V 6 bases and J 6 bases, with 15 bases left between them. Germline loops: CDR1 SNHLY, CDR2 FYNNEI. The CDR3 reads CASRGAGLLNEQFF. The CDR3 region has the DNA TGTGCCAGCAGGGGGGCCGGATTACTCAATGAGCAGTTCTTC.

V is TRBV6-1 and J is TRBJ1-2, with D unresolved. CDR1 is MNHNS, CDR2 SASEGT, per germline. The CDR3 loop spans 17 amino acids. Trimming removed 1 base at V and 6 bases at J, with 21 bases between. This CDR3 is CASSEDGNFPRENGYTF. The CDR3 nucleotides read TGTGCCAGCAGTGAAGATGGCAACTTTCCGAGGGAGAATGGCTACACCTTC.

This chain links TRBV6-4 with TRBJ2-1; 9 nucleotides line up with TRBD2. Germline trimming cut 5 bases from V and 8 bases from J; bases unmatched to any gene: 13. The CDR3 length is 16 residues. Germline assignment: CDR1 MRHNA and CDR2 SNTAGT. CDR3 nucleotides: TGTGCCAGCAGTAAGAGTGGGGCTAGCGGGGAGGATGAGCAGTTCTTC. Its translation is CASSKSGASGEDEQFF.

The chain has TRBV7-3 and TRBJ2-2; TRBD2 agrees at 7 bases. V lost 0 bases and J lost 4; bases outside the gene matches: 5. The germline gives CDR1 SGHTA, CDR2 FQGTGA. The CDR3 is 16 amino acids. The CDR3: CASSLTPASGTGELFF. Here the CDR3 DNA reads TGTGCCAGCAGCTTAACCCCCGCTAGCGGCACCGGGGAGCTGTTTTTT.

This CDR3 is CASSPTGGNSPLHF. The CDR3 coding sequence is TGTGCCAGCAGTCCCACAGGGGGCAATTCACCCCTCCACTTT. This rearrangement joins TRBV6-6 to TRBJ1-6; 9 bases line up with TRBD1. The CDR3 runs to 14 residues. The ends lost 5 bases at V and 7 bases at J; junction bases unmatched: 3. Germline CDR1 and CDR2: MNHNY and SVGAGI (reference sequence).

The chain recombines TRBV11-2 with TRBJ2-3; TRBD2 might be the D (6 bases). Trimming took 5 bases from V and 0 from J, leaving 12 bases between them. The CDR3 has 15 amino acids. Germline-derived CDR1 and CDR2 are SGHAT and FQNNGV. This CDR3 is CASSRIAGSTDTQYF. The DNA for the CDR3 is TGTGCCAGCAGCCGAATTGCGGGGAGCACAGATACGCAGTATTTT.

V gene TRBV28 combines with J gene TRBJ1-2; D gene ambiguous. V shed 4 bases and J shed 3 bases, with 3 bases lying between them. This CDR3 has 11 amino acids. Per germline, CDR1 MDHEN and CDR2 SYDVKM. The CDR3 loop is CASSSDYGYTF. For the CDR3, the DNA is TGTGCCAGCAGTTCGGACTATGGCTACACCTTC.

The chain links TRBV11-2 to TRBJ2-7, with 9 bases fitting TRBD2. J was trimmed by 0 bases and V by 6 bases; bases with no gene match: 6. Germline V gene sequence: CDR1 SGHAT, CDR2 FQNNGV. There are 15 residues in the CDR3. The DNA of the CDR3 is TGTGCCAGCAGAATCAGCGGGGGGTCCTCCTACGAGCAGTACTTC. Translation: CASRISGGSSYEQYF.

In nucleotides, the CDR3 is TGTGCCAGCAGCTTGGCCGGGTCAGCCACCCTGGAGACCCAGTACTTC. Translation gives CASSLAGSATLETQYF. The rearrangement joins TRBV5-6 to TRBJ2-5; D is ambiguous. The V gene's germline CDR1 is SGHDT and CDR2 YYEEEE. This CDR3 contains 16 residues. Trimming removed 0 bases from V and 5 bases from J, with 17 bases in between.

CDR3 amino acids: CASSTRTANTEAFF. The CDR3 bases are TGCGCCAGCAGCACGCGGACAGCGAACACTGAAGCTTTCTTT. The chain couples TRBV5-1 to TRBJ1-1; D might be TRBD1 (6 bases). The CDR3 spans 14 residues. The V gene's germline CDR1 is SGHRS and CDR2 YFSETQ. The V gene lost 4 bases and the J gene lost 1 base, with 11 bases spanning the gap.

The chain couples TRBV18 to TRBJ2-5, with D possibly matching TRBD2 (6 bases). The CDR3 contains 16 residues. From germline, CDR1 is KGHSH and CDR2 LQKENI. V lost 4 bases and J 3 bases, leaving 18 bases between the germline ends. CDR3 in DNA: TGTGCCAGCTCACAAGAATTTCCCTTAGCGGAAGAGACCCAGTACTTC. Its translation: CASSQEFPLAEETQYF. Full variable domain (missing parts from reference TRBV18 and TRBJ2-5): NAGVMQNPRHLVRRRGQEARLRCSPMKGHSHVYWYRQLPEEGLKFMVYLQKENIIDESGMPKERFSAEFPKEGPSILRIQQVVRGDSAAYFCASSQEFPLAEETQYFGPGTRLLVL.

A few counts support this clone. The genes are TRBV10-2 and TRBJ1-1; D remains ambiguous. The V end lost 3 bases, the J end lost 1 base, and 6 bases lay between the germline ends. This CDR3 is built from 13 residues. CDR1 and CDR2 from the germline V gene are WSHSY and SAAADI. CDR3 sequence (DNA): TGCGCCAGCAGTGATACATCGAACACTGAAGCTTTCTTT. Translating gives CASSDTSNTEAFF.

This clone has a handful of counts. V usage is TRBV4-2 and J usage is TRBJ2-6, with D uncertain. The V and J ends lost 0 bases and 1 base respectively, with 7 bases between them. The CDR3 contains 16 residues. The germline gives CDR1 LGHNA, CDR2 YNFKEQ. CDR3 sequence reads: CASSQEPGSGANVLTF. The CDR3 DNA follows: TGTGCCAGCAGCCAAGAGCCAGGATCTGGGGCCAACGTCCTGACTTTC.

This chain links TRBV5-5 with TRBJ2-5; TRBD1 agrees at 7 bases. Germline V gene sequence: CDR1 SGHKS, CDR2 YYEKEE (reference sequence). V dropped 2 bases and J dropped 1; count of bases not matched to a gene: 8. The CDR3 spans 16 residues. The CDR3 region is CASSLDSRTGQETQYF. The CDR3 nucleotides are TGTGCCAGCAGCTTAGATTCCCGGACAGGCCAAGAGACCCAGTACTTC.

CDR3 region: CASRVTGAGANVLTF. The CDR3 DNA follows: TGTGCCAGCAGAGTCACAGGGGCTGGGGCCAACGTCCTGACTTTC. The rearrangement uses TRBV7-3 and TRBJ2-6, with 7 nucleotides matching TRBD1. The CDR3 is 15 amino acids. CDR1 and CDR2 (germline): SGHTA, FQGTGA. V lost 6 bases and J lost 2; bases outside the gene matches: 4. The whole variable domain, filled in from reference TRBV7-3 and TRBJ2-6, reads GAGVSQTPSNKVTEKGKYVELRCDPISGHTALYWYRQSLGQGPEFLIYFQGTGAADDSGLPNDRFFAVRPEGSVSTLKIQRTERGDSAVYLCASRVTGAGANVLTFGAGSRLTVL.